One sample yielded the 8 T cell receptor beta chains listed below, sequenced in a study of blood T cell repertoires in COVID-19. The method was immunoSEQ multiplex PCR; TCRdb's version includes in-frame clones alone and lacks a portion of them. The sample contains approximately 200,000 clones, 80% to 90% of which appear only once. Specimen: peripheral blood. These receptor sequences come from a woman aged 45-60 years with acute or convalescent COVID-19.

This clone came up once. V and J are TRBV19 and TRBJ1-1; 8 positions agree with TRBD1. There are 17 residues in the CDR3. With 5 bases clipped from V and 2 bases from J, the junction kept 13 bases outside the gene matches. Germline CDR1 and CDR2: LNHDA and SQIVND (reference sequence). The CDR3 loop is CASSPPRGTGPNTEAFF. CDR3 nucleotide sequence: TGTGCCAGTAGTCCGCCCCGAGGGACAGGTCCCAACACTGAAGCTTTCTTT.

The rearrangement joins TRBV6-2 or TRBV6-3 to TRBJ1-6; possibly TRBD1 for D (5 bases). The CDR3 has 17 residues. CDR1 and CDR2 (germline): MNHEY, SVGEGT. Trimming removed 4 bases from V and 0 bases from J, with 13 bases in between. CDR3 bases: TGTGCCAGCAGTTCTATTACCGACAGCTCCTATAATTCACCCCTCCACTTT. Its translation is CASSSITDSSYNSPLHF.

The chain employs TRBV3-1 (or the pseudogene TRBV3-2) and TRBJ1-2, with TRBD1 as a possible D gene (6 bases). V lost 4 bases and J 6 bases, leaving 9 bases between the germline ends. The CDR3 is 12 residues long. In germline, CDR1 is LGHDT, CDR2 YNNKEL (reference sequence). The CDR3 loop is CASSLDRHGYTF. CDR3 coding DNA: TGTGCCAGCAGCCTAGACAGGCATGGCTACACCTTC.

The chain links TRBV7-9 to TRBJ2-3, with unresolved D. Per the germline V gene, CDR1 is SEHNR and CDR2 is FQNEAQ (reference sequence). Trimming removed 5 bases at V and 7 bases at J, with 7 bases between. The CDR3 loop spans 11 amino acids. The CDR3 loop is CASSHPNTQYF. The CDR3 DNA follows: TGTGCCAGCAGCCATCCTAATACGCAGTATTTT.

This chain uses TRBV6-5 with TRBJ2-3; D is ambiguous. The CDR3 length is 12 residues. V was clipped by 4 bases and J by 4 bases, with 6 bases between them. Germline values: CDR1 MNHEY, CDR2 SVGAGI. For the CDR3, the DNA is TGTGCCAGCAGTTCAGACTCAGATACGCAGTATTTT. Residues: CASSSDSDTQYF.

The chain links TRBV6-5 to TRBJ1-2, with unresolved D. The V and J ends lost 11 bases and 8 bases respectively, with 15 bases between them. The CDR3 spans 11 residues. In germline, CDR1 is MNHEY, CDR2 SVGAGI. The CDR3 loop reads CAAMGLHGYTF. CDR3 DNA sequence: TGTGCCGCTATGGGCCTCCACGGCTACACCTTC.

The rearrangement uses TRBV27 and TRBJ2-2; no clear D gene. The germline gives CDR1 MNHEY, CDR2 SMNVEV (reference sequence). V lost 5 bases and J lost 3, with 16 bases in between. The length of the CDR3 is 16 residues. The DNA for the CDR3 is TGTGCCAGCAGTACGCCGAAGAGGTCATACACCGGGGAGCTGTTTTTT. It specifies CASSTPKRSYTGELFF.

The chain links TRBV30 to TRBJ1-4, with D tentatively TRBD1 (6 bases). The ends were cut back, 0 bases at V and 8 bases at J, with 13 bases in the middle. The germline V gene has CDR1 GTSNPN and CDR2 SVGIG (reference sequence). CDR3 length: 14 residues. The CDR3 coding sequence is TGTGCCTGGAGTGTAGGTGGGGGGGGCGAAAAACTGTTTTTT. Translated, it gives CAWSVGGGGEKLFF.